A single TCR beta chain is shown here with its context. These data come from a study of shared clonotypes between healthy human individuals. V dropped 2 bases and J dropped 4; count of bases not matched to a gene: 6. Germline CDR1 and CDR2: MDHEN and SYDVKM. This CDR3 contains 16 residues. The data were produced by immunoSEQ multiplex PCR, yet TCRdb's version contains in-frame clones alone and is incomplete. The data show about 2.3 million clones, about 90% seen once. The specimen sequenced was naive CD4+ T cells from PBMCs. Subset defined: CD45RA+ positively selected. This sequence was found in a man younger than 35 in good health. Some clones in this sample may be carry-over from other donors' samples. The chain uses TRBV28 and TRBJ1-4, with TRBD1 matching 8 bases. The CDR3 sequence: CASSLGQGFLNEKLFF. The CDR3 bases are TGTGCCAGCAGTTTAGGACAGGGATTTCTTAATGAAAAACTGTTTTTT.